This TCR beta chain was recorded in a study of blood T cell repertoires in COVID-19. Looking at the study overall: Nucleic acid was either cDNA or gDNA, and it came from T cells, B-cell-depleted T cells, or PBMCs.

Looked up from germline, CDR1 is SGHVS and CDR2 is FQNEAQ. This CDR3 has 20 amino acids. Trimming cost V 1 base and J 5 bases; bases outside gene matches: 19. Original processing notes: Estimates of nucleated cell counts were drawn from the amplification of reference gene primers. This table comes from immunoSEQ multiplex PCR, and its TCRdb copy is limited to in-frame clones, with some not included. Clonal size and the V and J genes are those of that table, whereas D and trimming came from the DNA. The table records some 16,000 clones, roughly 88% of them present only once. A few counts support this clone.

This sequence joins TRBV7-8 and TRBJ2-1; 8 bases line up with TRBD2. This clonotype originated in a human donor in a cohort sampled during active COVID-19. Sequencing was performed on peripheral blood. The CDR3 sequence is CASSLGSIGRFGGENNEQFF. CDR3 bases: TGTGCCAGCAGCTTAGGTTCCATAGGGCGTTTCGGGGGGGAGAACAATGAGCAGTTCTTC.